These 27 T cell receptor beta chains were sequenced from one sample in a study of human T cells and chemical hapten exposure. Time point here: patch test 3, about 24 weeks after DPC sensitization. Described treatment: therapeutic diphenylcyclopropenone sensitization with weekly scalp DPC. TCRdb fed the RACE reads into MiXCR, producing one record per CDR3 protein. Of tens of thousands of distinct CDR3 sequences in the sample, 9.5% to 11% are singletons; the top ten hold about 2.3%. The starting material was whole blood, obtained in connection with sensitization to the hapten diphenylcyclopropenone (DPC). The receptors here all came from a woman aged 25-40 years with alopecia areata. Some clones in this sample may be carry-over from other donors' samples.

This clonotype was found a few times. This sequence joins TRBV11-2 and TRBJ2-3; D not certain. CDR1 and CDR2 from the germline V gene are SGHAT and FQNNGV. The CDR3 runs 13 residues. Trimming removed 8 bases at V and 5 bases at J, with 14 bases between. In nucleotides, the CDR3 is TGTGCCAGCTCCGGAGTAGCAGTAGATACGCAGTATTTT. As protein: CASSGVAVDTQYF.

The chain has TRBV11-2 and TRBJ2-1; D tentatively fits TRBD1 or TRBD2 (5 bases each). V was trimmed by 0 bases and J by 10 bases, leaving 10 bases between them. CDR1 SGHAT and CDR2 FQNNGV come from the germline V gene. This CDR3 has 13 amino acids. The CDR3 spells CASSLDLGTEQFF. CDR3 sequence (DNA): TGTGCCAGCAGCTTAGATTTGGGGACCGAGCAGTTCTTC.

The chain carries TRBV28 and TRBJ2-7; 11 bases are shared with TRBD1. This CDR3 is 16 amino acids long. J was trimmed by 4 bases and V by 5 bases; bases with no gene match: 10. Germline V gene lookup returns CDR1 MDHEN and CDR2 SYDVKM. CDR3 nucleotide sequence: TGTGCCAGCAGTCCCTGGATGGGGACAGGGGGATACGAGCAGTACTTC. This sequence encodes CASSPWMGTGGYEQYF.

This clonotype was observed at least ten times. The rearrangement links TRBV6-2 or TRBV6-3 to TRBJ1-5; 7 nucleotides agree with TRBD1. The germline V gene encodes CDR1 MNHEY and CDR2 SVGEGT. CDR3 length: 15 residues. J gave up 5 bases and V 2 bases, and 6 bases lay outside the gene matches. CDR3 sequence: CASSYAGGPHQPQHF. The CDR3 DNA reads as TGTGCCAGCAGTTACGCAGGGGGTCCCCATCAGCCCCAGCATTTT.

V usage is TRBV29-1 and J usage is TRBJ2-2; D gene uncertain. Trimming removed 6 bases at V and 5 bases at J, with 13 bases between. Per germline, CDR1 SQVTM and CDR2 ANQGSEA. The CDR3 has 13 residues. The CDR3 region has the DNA TGCAGCGTCGTCATTGATGGTACCGGGGAGCTGTTTTTT. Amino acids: CSVVIDGTGELFF.

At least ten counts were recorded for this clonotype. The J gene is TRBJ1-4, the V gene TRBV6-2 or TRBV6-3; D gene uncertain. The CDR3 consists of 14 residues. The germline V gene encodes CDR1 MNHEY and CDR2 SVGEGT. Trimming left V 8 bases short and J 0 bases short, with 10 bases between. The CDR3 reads CASGKNPTNEKLFF. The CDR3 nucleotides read TGTGCCAGCGGCAAGAACCCAACTAATGAAAAACTGTTTTTT.

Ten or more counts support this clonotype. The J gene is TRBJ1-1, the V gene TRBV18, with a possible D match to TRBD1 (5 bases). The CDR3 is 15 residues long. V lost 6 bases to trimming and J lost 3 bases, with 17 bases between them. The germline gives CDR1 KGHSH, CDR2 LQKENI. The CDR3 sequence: CASSTLSGGDTEAFF. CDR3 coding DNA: TGTGCCAGCTCGACACTCTCCGGGGGGGACACTGAAGCTTTCTTT.

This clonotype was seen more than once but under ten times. The CDR3 sequence: CASSLTGIATGELFF. The CDR3 nucleotides read TGTGCCAGCAGCCTCACAGGGATAGCTACCGGGGAGCTGTTTTTT. J is TRBJ2-2 and V is TRBV11-3, with D maybe TRBD1 (6 bases). In germline, CDR1 is SGHNT, CDR2 YENEEA. The germline V and J ends were trimmed by 5 bases and 5 bases, with 15 bases remaining between them. This CDR3 spans 15 amino acids.

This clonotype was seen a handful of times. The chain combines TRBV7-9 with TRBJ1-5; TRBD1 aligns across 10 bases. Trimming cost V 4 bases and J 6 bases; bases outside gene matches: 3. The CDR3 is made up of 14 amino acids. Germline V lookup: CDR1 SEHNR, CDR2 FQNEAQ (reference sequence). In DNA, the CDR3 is TGTGCCAGCAGCTCGGGACAGGGGAGTCAGCCCCAGCATTTT. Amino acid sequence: CASSSGQGSQPQHF.

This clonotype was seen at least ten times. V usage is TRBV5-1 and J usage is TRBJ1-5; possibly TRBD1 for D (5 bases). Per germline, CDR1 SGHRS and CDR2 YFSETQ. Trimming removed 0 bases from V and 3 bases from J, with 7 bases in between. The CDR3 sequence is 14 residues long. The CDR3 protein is CASSLGGINQPQHF. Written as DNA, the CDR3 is TGCGCCAGCAGCTTGGGGGGGATCAATCAGCCCCAGCATTTT.

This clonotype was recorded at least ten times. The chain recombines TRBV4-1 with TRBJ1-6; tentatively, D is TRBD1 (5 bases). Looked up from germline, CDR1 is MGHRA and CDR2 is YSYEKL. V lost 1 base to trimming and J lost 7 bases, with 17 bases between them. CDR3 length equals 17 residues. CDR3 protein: CASSQGEGARRNSPLHF. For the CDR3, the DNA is TGCGCCAGCAGCCAAGGTGAAGGGGCGAGAAGGAATTCACCCCTCCACTTT.

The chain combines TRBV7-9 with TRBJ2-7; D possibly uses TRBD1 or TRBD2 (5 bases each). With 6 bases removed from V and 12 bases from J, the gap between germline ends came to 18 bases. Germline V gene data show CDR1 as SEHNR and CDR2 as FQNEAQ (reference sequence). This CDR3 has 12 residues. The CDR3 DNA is TGTGCCAGCAGGTCAGAGGGGCAGGGTTGGTACTTC. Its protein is CASRSEGQGWYF.

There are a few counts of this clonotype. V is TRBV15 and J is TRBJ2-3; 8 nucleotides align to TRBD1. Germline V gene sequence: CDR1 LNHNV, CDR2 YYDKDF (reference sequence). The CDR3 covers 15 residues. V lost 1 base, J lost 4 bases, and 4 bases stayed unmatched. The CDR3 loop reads CATSRAPTGADTQYF. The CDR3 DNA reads TGTGCCACCAGCAGAGCCCCGACAGGGGCAGATACGCAGTATTTT.

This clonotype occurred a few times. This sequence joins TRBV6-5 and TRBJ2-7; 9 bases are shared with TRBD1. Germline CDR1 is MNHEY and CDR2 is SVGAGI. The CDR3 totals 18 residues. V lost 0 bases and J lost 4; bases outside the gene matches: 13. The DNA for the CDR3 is TGTGCCAGCAGTTACTCGATCCCCGGGACAGGGAGGGGGTACGAGCAGTACTTC. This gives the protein CASSYSIPGTGRGYEQYF.

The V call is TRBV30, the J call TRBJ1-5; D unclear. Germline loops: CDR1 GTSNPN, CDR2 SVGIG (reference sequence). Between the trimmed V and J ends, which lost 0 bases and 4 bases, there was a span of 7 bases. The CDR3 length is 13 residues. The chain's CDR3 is CAWSVEPNQPQHF. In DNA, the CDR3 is TGTGCCTGGAGTGTTGAGCCTAATCAGCCCCAGCATTTT.

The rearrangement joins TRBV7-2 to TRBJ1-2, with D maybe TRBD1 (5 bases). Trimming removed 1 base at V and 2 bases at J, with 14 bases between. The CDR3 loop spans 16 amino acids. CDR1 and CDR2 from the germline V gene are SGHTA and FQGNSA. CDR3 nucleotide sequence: TGTGCCAGCAGCTTAGTGTTCGGGGGAAGAAACTATGGCTACACCTTC. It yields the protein CASSLVFGGRNYGYTF.

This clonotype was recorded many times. Written as DNA, the CDR3 is TGTGCCAGCAGTGAATCCTACAGCTCCTACGAGCAGTACTTC. It encodes CASSESYSSYEQYF. The chain carries TRBV25-1 and TRBJ2-7, with D hard to call. V was trimmed by 1 base and J by 0 bases, leaving 7 bases between them. Per germline, CDR1 MGHDK and CDR2 SYGVNS. The CDR3 spans 14 residues.

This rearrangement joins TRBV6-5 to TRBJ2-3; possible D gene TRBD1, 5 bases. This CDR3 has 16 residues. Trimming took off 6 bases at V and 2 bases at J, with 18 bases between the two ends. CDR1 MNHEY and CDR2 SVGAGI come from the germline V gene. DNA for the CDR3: TGTGCCAGCAGAGACGGACCGTGGGGCCACACAGATACGCAGTATTTT. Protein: CASRDGPWGHTDTQYF.

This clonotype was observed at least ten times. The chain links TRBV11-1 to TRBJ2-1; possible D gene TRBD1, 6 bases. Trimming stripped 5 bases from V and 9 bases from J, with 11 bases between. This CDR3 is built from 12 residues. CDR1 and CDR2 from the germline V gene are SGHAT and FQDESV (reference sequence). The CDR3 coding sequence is TGTGCCAGCAGCCCACAGGGCGGTGAGCAGTTCTTC. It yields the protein CASSPQGGEQFF.

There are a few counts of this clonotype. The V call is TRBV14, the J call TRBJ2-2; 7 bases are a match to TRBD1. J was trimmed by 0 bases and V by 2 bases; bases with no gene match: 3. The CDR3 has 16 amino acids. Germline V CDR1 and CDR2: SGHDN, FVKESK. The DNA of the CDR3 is TGTGCCAGCAGCCAAAGACAGGGAACGAACACCGGGGAGCTGTTTTTT. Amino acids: CASSQRQGTNTGELFF.

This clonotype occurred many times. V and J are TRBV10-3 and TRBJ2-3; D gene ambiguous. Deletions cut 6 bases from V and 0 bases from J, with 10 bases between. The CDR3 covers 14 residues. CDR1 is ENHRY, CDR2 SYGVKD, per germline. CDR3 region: CAISGETSTDTQYF. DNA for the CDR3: TGTGCCATCAGCGGTGAAACTAGCACAGATACGCAGTATTTT.

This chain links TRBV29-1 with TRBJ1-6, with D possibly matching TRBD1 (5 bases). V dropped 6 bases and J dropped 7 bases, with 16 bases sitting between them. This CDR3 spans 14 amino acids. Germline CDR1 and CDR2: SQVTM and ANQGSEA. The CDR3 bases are TGCAGCGTCCAGGAGACCTGGGGGAATTCACCCCTCCACTTT. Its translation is CSVQETWGNSPLHF.

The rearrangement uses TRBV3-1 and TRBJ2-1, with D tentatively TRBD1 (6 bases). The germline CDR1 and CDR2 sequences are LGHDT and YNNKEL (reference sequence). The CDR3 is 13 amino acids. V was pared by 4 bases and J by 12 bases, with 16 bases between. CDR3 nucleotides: TGTGCCAGCAGCCTCCCGGGACATCTCGGGCAGTTCTTC. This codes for CASSLPGHLGQFF.

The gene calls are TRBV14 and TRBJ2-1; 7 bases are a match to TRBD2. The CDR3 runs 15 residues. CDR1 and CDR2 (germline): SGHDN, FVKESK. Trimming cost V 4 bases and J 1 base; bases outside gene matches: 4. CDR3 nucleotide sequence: TGTGCCAGCAGCCGAGGGACTACTTCCTACAATGAGCAGTTCTTC. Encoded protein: CASSRGTTSYNEQFF.

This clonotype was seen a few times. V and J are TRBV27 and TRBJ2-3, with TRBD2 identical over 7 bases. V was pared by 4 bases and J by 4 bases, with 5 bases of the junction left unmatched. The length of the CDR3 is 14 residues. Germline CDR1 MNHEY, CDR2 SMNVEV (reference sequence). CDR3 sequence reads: CASSSQRGADTQYF. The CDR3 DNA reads TGTGCCAGCAGTTCCCAGCGGGGCGCAGATACGCAGTATTTT.

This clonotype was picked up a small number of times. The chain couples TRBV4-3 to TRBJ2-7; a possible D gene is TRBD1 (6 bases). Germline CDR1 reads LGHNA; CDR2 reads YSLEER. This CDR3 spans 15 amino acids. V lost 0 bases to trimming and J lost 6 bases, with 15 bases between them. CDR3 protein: CASSQDTGKSGEQYF. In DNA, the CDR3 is TGCGCCAGCAGCCAAGATACAGGGAAGTCGGGCGAGCAGTACTTC.

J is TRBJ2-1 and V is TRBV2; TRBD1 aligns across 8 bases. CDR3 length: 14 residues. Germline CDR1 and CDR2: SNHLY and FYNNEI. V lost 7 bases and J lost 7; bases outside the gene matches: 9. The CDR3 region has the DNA TGTGCCAGCACCCCGACAGGGGTTGGGAATGAGCAGTTCTTC. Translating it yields CASTPTGVGNEQFF.